What follows are 26 T cell receptor beta chains derived from one specimen sequenced in a study of blood T cells in healthy people across ages. Then a second PCR, running roughly 6 to 11 cycles, was carried out with a sample-barcoded 5' primer and a J-beta primer mix. One entry per CDR3 protein results from TCRdb running MiXCR on the 5' RACE reads. Of around 800,000 distinct CDR3 sequences in the sample, roughly 24% were seen once. The sample also formed part of further work on T cells of mothers and their children.

The material sequenced was blood. Receptors were obtained from a boy aged 5-17 years in good health.

The J gene is TRBJ2-6, the V gene TRBV27; D remains unclear. V lost 7 bases, J lost 2 bases, and 9 bases lay in between. CDR3 size: 14 residues. Germline V gene lookup returns CDR1 MNHEY and CDR2 SMNVEV (reference sequence). This chain's CDR3 is CASTRAAGANVLTF. DNA of the CDR3: TGTGCCAGCACCCGGGCGGCTGGGGCCAACGTCCTGACTTTC.

The V call is TRBV20-1, the J call TRBJ2-5; a possible D gene is TRBD2 (6 bases). V shed 0 bases and J shed 10 bases, with 27 bases lying between them. The germline CDR1 and CDR2 sequences are DFQATT and SNEGSKA (reference sequence). This CDR3 comprises 17 residues. In DNA form, the CDR3 reads TGCAGTGCTAGAGACTCCTCCGGGGGACGCACCCCTCAGGACCAGTACTTC. This translates into CSARDSSGGRTPQDQYF.

The sample holds a few counts of this clonotype. The chain carries TRBV4-2 and TRBJ2-7; 8 bases are a match to TRBD2. Trimming removed 0 bases from V and 0 bases from J; junction bases left unmatched: 13. Per germline, CDR1 LGHNA and CDR2 YNFKEQ. CDR3 length: 19 amino acids. The CDR3, as DNA: TGTGCCAGCAGCCAAGATCGGTGGGGTAGCGGGGCTAGCTCCTACGAGCAGTACTTC. Translated: CASSQDRWGSGASSYEQYF.

This rearrangement joins TRBV20-1 to TRBJ2-3, with D perhaps matching TRBD1 or TRBD2 (5 bases each). This CDR3 contains 13 residues. In germline, CDR1 is DFQATT, CDR2 SNEGSKA (reference sequence). This chain's CDR3 is CSGDGLSTDTQYF. DNA of the CDR3: TGCAGCGGGGACGGCCTTAGCACAGATACGCAGTATTTT.

CDR3 DNA: TGTGCCAGCAGCGTAGGTAGCGGGAACTACAATGAGCAGTTCTTC. Translation: CASSVGSGNYNEQFF. The chain employs TRBV9 and TRBJ2-1; 8 bases match TRBD2. In germline, CDR1 is SGDLS, CDR2 YYNGEE. CDR3 size: 15 residues. Unmatched junction bases numbered 2, after V lost 0 bases and J lost 3 bases.

The chain employs TRBV10-2 and TRBJ2-1; 9 nucleotides match TRBD2. The CDR3 is 16 residues long. Per the germline V gene, CDR1 is WSHSY and CDR2 is SAAADI. With 1 base clipped from V and 0 bases from J, the junction kept 1 base outside the gene matches. The chain's CDR3 is CASSEFSGGSYNEQFF. The CDR3 DNA follows: TGCGCCAGCAGTGAGTTTAGCGGGGGCTCCTACAATGAGCAGTTCTTC.

Points on this clonotype: At one boundary the junction diverges from the germline segment, which might be a read error. The rearrangement uses TRBV12-3 or TRBV12-4 and TRBJ2-1; the D gene is possibly TRBD2 (7 bases). This CDR3 comprises 13 residues. This CDR3 reads CASSLPGGHEQLF. The DNA for the CDR3 is TGTGCCAGCAGTCTCCCGGGGGGCCATGAGCAGCTCTTC.

This chain joins TRBV7-9 and TRBJ2-2; D unclear. With 1 base removed from V and 6 bases from J, the gap between germline ends came to 9 bases. CDR1 and CDR2 from the germline V gene are SEHNR and FQNEAQ (reference sequence). This CDR3 is built from 14 residues. CDR3 in amino acids: CASSLGSLSGELFF. The CDR3 nucleotides read TGTGCCAGCAGCTTAGGATCCCTATCCGGGGAGCTGTTTTTT.

This clonotype has just a few counts. This chain connects TRBV9 to TRBJ2-6, with 9 bases lining up with TRBD1. The germline gives CDR1 SGDLS, CDR2 YYNGEE. CDR3 length: 19 amino acids. The ends lost 3 bases at V and 1 base at J; junction bases unmatched: 11. The CDR3 sequence is CASSGRRTGDQSGANVLTF. The CDR3 nucleotides are TGTGCCAGCAGCGGGCGACGGACAGGGGACCAATCTGGGGCCAACGTCCTGACTTTC.

V and J are TRBV5-1 and TRBJ2-1; 7 nucleotides match TRBD1. The J call may not be correct, given that the DNA end is closer to TRBJ2-7. The CDR3 is 13 residues long. The germline V gene encodes CDR1 SGHRS and CDR2 YFSETQ. As DNA, the CDR3 is TGCGCCAGCAGACTTCAGGGGGATCTCGAGCAGTACTTC. Its protein product is CASRLQGDLEQYF.

The sample holds a few counts of this clonotype. The V gene is TRBV14, the J gene TRBJ2-1, with 8 bases matching TRBD2. The junction had 7 bases not matched to a gene; V was cut back by 6 bases and J by 3 bases. The CDR3 length is 15 residues. Per the germline V gene, CDR1 is SGHDN and CDR2 is FVKESK. As DNA, the CDR3 is TGTGCCAGCAGTCCCGTTAGCGGGGTCTACAATGAGCAGTTCTTC. This sequence encodes CASSPVSGVYNEQFF.

This clonotype has just a few counts. The J gene is TRBJ2-5, the V gene TRBV4-1; D unclear. Germline CDR1 and CDR2: MGHRA and YSYEKL. The V end lost 2 bases, the J end lost 2 bases, and 15 bases lay between the germline ends. This CDR3 has 16 amino acids. Here the CDR3 reads CASSQLGRNLQETQYF. In DNA, the CDR3 is TGCGCCAGCAGCCAATTGGGCAGGAACCTTCAAGAGACCCAGTACTTC.

The rearrangement joins TRBV10-3 to TRBJ2-7; D call uncertain. The length of the CDR3 is 9 residues. The germline V and J ends were trimmed by 10 bases and 3 bases, with 4 bases remaining between them. CDR1 is ENHRY and CDR2 is SYGVKD in the germline V gene. The CDR3 region has the DNA TGTGCCACCTACTACGAGCAGTACTTC. It is translated as CATYYEQYF.

Only a few counts were recorded for this clonotype. The chain joins TRBV15 to TRBJ1-5; D unresolved. V lost 0 bases to trimming and J lost 6 bases, with 6 bases between them. CDR3 size: 13 residues. Per germline, CDR1 LNHNV and CDR2 YYDKDF (reference sequence). This CDR3 is CATSRDRGQPQHF. CDR3 nucleotide sequence: TGTGCCACCAGCAGAGATCGGGGTCAGCCCCAGCATTTT.

Points on this clonotype: An end of the junction does not agree with germline; a read error may underlie this. V usage is TRBV24-1 and J usage is TRBJ2-7; 7 bases agree with TRBD1. Germline assignment: CDR1 KGHDR and CDR2 SFDVKD. The CDR3 is 15 residues long. This CDR3 reads CTTSDPRDSSYEQYF. The DNA for the CDR3 is TGTACCACCAGCGATCCCAGGGACAGTTCCTACGAGCAGTACTTC.

There are a few counts of this clonotype. J is TRBJ2-7 and V is TRBV7-9, with D possibly being TRBD1 or TRBD2 (5 bases each). The CDR3 contains 14 residues. Germline CDR1 is SEHNR and CDR2 is FQNEAQ (reference sequence). Trimming stripped 5 bases from V and 5 bases from J, with 16 bases between. The CDR3: CASSPYPGPHEQYF. The CDR3 coding sequence is TGTGCCAGCAGCCCTTATCCGGGACCCCACGAGCAGTACTTC.

This clonotype occurred a few times. The chain is built from TRBV5-1 and TRBJ2-1, with 10 bases identical to TRBD2. The CDR3 sequence is 13 residues long. V lost 6 bases and J lost 7; bases outside the gene matches: 4. CDR1 is SGHRS and CDR2 is YFSETQ in the germline V gene. The CDR3 DNA sequence: TGCGCCAGCAAGCGGGGGGGTGGGAATGAGCAGTTCTTC. This encodes CASKRGGGNEQFF.

This clonotype was found once. The V gene is TRBV7-2, the J gene TRBJ1-2, with D unclear. The CDR3 runs to 14 residues. Per the germline V gene, CDR1 is SGHTA and CDR2 is FQGNSA. Trimming left V 3 bases short and J 4 bases short, with 12 bases between. Here the CDR3 reads CASSFSLGPYGYTF. CDR3 DNA: TGTGCCAGCAGCTTTTCTTTGGGCCCCTATGGCTACACCTTC.

Only a few counts were recorded for this clonotype. The genes are TRBV12-3 or TRBV12-4 and TRBJ1-1; the D is unclear. V lost 5 bases, J lost 0 bases, and 7 bases lay in between. The length of the CDR3 is 13 residues. The DNA of the CDR3 is TGTGCCAGCAGTCCGAAAATGAACACTGAAGCTTTCTTT. It encodes CASSPKMNTEAFF.

This clonotype was seen only a few times. This chain uses TRBV4-1 with TRBJ2-5; 11 bases fit TRBD1. V trimming: 3 bases; J trimming: 5 bases; junction bases outside the gene matches: 8. Germline loops: CDR1 MGHRA, CDR2 YSYEKL. This CDR3 region has 16 residues. The CDR3 DNA is TGCGCCAGCAGCCACACCGGGACAGGGGGTGAGGAGACCCAGTACTTC. As protein: CASSHTGTGGEETQYF.

The chain uses TRBV12-3 or TRBV12-4 and TRBJ1-6; D call uncertain. There are 12 residues in the CDR3. Trimming took off 3 bases at V and 9 bases at J, with 6 bases between the two ends. This chain's CDR3 is CASSFGFSPLHF. The CDR3 DNA is TGTGCCAGCAGTTTTGGGTTTTCACCCCTCCACTTT.

This clonotype was picked up a small number of times. The V gene is TRBV27, the J gene TRBJ1-4, with D possibly matching TRBD1 (6 bases). CDR1 is MNHEY and CDR2 is SMNVEV in the germline V gene (reference sequence). CDR3 size: 12 residues. V was shortened by 10 bases and J by 10 bases, with 16 bases between the two germline ends. This chain's CDR3 is CATMDSSRKLFF. The CDR3 coding sequence is TGTGCCACCATGGACAGCTCCCGAAAACTGTTTTTT.

The chain combines TRBV29-1 with TRBJ2-3; unclear D gene. Trimming removed 5 bases from V and 3 bases from J, with 18 bases in between. In germline, CDR1 is SQVTM, CDR2 ANQGSEA. The CDR3 runs to 15 residues. CDR3: CSVPLYSDMTDTQYF. The CDR3 coding sequence is TGCAGCGTTCCCCTTTACTCAGACATGACAGATACGCAGTATTTT.

This clonotype has a handful of counts. The rearrangement uses TRBV19 and TRBJ1-1; D perhaps matches TRBD1 (5 bases). V dropped 7 bases and J dropped 0 bases, with 9 bases sitting between them. CDR1 is LNHDA and CDR2 is SQIVND in the germline V gene (reference sequence). This CDR3 contains 13 residues. CDR3 nucleotides: TGTGCCAGTATGAGGACACTGAACACTGAAGCTTTCTTT. Protein: CASMRTLNTEAFF. Looking up the rest from reference TRBV19 and TRBJ1-1 gives the full variable domain: DGGITQSPKYLFRKEGQNVTLSCEQNLNHDAMYWYRQDPGQGLRLIYYSQIVNDFQKGDIAEGYSVSREKKESFPLTVTSAQKNPTAFYLCASMRTLNTEAFFGQGTRLTVV.

CDR3 coding DNA: TGTGCCAGCTCTACACCGGGACTTTTCTCTGGGGCCAACGTCCTGACTTTC. Translation: CASSTPGLFSGANVLTF. The chain links TRBV28 to TRBJ2-6; a weak D match, TRBD2 (6 bases). The CDR3 has 17 amino acids. CDR1 is MDHEN, CDR2 SYDVKM, per germline. Trimming removed 8 bases from V and 0 bases from J, with 17 bases in between.

This sequence joins TRBV4-1 and TRBJ1-6; D uncertain. Germline V gene lookup returns CDR1 MGHRA and CDR2 YSYEKL. CDR3 length: 17 residues. V lost 0 bases and J lost 6, with 15 bases in between. Written as DNA, the CDR3 is TGCGCCAGCAGCCAAGATCCCGGGATTATCCTTAATTCACCCCTCCACTTT. As protein: CASSQDPGIILNSPLHF.